This TCR beta chain was obtained from a study of radiation and T cells in renal cell carcinoma. Time point of the sample: blood 4 weeks post-SBRT, at nephrectomy. Treatment denoted: 15 Gy SBRT to primary tumor, nephrectomy 4 weeks later. Radiation-treated patients gave blood at baseline, week 2 and week 4. Clear cell pathology was present in this patient's renal cell carcinoma. Study observations and caveats: From baseline, blood top tumor clonotypes peaked at 2 weeks post-radiation.

Details on this clone: Its target is not known.

Data came from immunoSEQ multiplex PCR; TCRdb stores just in-frame clones and leaves some out. The sample has roughly 90,000 clones, around four fifths seen once. Trimming left V 4 bases short and J 12 bases short, with 19 bases between. The CDR3 consists of 13 residues. The germline gives CDR1 MNHEY, CDR2 SMNVEV (reference sequence). This sequence originates from a man over 45 with renal cell carcinoma. This chain joins TRBV27 and TRBJ2-7; the D is unclear. Sequenced material: blood, taken from a patient whose treatment included radiotherapy and nephrectomy. CDR3 sequence reads: CASSSSSLFRLYF. The CDR3 DNA follows: TGTGCCAGCAGTTCCTCATCGTTGTTCCGGTTGTACTTC.